Listed below are T cell receptor beta chains from one sample, sequenced in a study of T cell responses to AZD1222 COVID-19 vaccine. TCRdb's copy holds only in-frame clones and misses some; the assay was immunoSEQ multiplex PCR. The data contain approximately 67,000 clones, around four fifths of them singletons. The sequencing used peripheral blood, collected on day 0 of AZD1222 vaccination. These receptors originate from an adult in good health. CDR3s leave out the opening cysteine and the closing phenylalanine or tryptophan. Size is stated for part of the rows, as once, few or many counts, or as a class when the clone is expanded.

V gene	J gene	clone size	CDR3 protein
TRBV24-1	TRBJ2-2	once	ATSDSLGGTGELF
TRBV19	TRBJ2-3	.	ASNGRTDTQY
TRBV7-2	TRBJ1-3	.	ASSLEQGNSGNTIY
TRBV18	TRBJ1-4	few	ASRRGERSEKLF
TRBV5-1	TRBJ1-4	.	ASTRGGNEKLF
TRBV28	TRBJ2-1	.	ASKEVDNEQF
TRBV7-2	TRBJ2-5	.	ASTGSGKTQY
TRBV6-6	TRBJ2-3	.	ASRDRAFTDTQY
TRBV10-1	TRBJ1-4	.	ASSERDGEKLF
TRBV28	TRBJ1-2	.	ASTTGAFYGYT
TRBV9	TRBJ1-5	.	ASSAAGPNSNQPQH
TRBV6-1	TRBJ2-2	.	ASSEASGGTGELF
TRBV12-1	TRBJ1-6	.	ASSLGQGHPYNSPLH
TRBV9	TRBJ1-5	once	ASSVGKFPSQPQH
TRBV7-8	TRBJ1-2	.	ASSLRSGNYGYT
TRBV6-5	TRBJ1-2	.	ASSYSGAWGNYGYT
TRBV30	TRBJ1-5	.	AWSVGNQPQH
TRBV4-3	TRBJ2-7	.	ASSQGAGEQY
TRBV7-9	TRBJ2-3	.	ASSTGLAGVDTQY
TRBV18	TRBJ1-6	.	ASSPGVGNSPLH
TRBV7-9	TRBJ2-7	.	ASSSDIFEQY
TRBV3-1/TRBV3-2	TRBJ1-1	few	ASSQGTGPGAEAF
TRBV19	TRBJ1-4	.	ASRRAGGATNEKLF
TRBV11-3	TRBJ2-2	.	ASSLADSSAGELF
TRBV28	TRBJ1-6	.	ASSAGTDNSPLH
TRBV3-1/TRBV3-2	TRBJ1-1	once	ASSHRDRDTEAF
TRBV4-2	TRBJ1-5	.	ASSQDPGNSNQPQH
TRBV10-3	TRBJ2-7	.	AIREQGSYEQY
TRBV12-3/TRBV12-4	TRBJ2-7	.	ASSLSNSYEQY
TRBV29-1	TRBJ1-5	.	SVGTGRVQPQH
TRBV27	TRBJ1-2	.	ASSQDGNYGYT
TRBV7-9	TRBJ1-2	.	ASTEGFGRGYT
TRBV9	TRBJ1-5	.	ASSVGTGRQPQH
TRBV18	TRBJ2-7	medium-sized	ASSLAAHEQY
TRBV28	TRBJ1-6	.	ASSRGAGNSPLH
TRBV27	TRBJ1-1	.	ATRAGWDTEAF
TRBV6-5	TRBJ1-3	few	AIRSAGVGNTIY
TRBV27	TRBJ2-7	.	ASSLEGSSYEQY
TRBV6-2/TRBV6-3	TRBJ2-1	.	ASSSWTSGSGGNEQF
TRBV10-1	TRBJ2-5	few	ASSAGGETQY
TRBV28	TRBJ1-5	.	ASSLPTGDPRRPQH
TRBV7-9	TRBJ2-5	.	ASSLGRGERETQY
TRBV29-1	TRBJ1-2	.	SVADIYGYT
TRBV7-3	TRBJ1-1	.	ASSLDLNTEAF
TRBV28	TRBJ1-3	few	ASSLYDRGRGNTIY
TRBV4-3	TRBJ2-7	.	ASSRGASAYEQY
TRBV29-1	TRBJ2-4	.	SVDSGENIQY
TRBV6-2/TRBV6-3	TRBJ2-5	.	ASSLVLAGEETQY
TRBV6-4	TRBJ1-6	.	ASSDSTGDNSPLH
TRBV10-3	TRBJ1-2	.	AISERGGGVYGYT
TRBV12-3/TRBV12-4	TRBJ1-1	.	ASSFTAGTEAF
TRBV21-1	TRBJ1-2	.	ARRDGAFNYGYT
TRBV4-2	TRBJ2-2	.	ASSRDRGAGELF
TRBV19	TRBJ1-1	.	ASSIALSPEAF
TRBV3-1/TRBV3-2	TRBJ2-3	medium-sized	ASSPWGTDTQY
TRBV5-1	TRBJ1-3	.	ASSLAVSGNTIY
TRBV19	TRBJ2-7	.	ASSTGREQY
TRBV28	TRBJ1-4	.	ASSPPGPEKLF
TRBV20-1	TRBJ2-3	.	SASSSGTDTQY
TRBV5-1	TRBJ2-5	.	ASSKDRVGQETQY